The 14 T cell receptor beta chains below were found in one sample sequenced in a study of blood T cell repertoires in COVID-19. TCRdb's table, derived via immunoSEQ multiplex PCR, lists solely in-frame clones and lacks some. The data contain 65,000 to 90,000 clones, approximately 90% of them singletons. The sample consisted of peripheral blood. These receptors all stem from a man in his forties or fifties with acute or convalescent COVID-19.

The chain couples TRBV5-1 to TRBJ2-1; 10 bases map to TRBD2. V shed 1 base and J 8 bases; nucleotides not matched to a gene: 6. Germline V gene sequence: CDR1 SGHRS, CDR2 YFSETQ. The CDR3 is 15 amino acids. The CDR3 bases are TGCGCCAGCAGCTTGTCTCTAGCGGGGGAATATGAGCAGTTCTTC. This gives the protein CASSLSLAGEYEQFF.

V is TRBV6-6 and J is TRBJ1-6; a weak D match, TRBD1 (5 bases). Trimming removed 4 bases at V and 4 bases at J, with 11 bases between. Looked up from germline, CDR1 is MNHNY and CDR2 is SVGAGI (reference sequence). CDR3 size: 15 residues. In DNA, the CDR3 is TGTGCCAGCAGTTCACTTGACAGTTATAATTCACCCCTCCACTTT. This encodes CASSSLDSYNSPLHF.

The rearrangement uses TRBV5-1 and TRBJ1-6, with 7 bases lining up with TRBD1. Per germline, CDR1 SGHRS and CDR2 YFSETQ. This CDR3 comprises 15 residues. J was trimmed by 5 bases and V by 0 bases; bases with no gene match: 2. The CDR3 spells CASSLGDRDNSPLHF. CDR3 bases: TGCGCCAGCAGCTTGGGAGACAGGGATAATTCACCCCTCCACTTT.

The chain is built from TRBV29-1 and TRBJ1-3, with 9 bases that match TRBD1. V gave up 7 bases and J gave up 4 bases; unmatched junction bases: 8. Germline assignment: CDR1 SQVTM and CDR2 ANQGSEA. The CDR3 is 14 amino acids. The CDR3: CSGQGTGIGNTIYF. The CDR3 nucleotides are TGCAGCGGACAAGGGACAGGGATAGGAAACACCATATATTTT.

This clone was seen a single time. V gene TRBV5-1 combines with J gene TRBJ1-6, with unresolved D. There are 13 residues in the CDR3. Germline CDR1 SGHRS, CDR2 YFSETQ. Trimming stripped 0 bases from V and 10 bases from J, with 8 bases between. In DNA, the CDR3 is TGCGCCAGCAGCTTGGACAGAAGCTCACCCCTCCACTTT. This encodes CASSLDRSSPLHF.

The V and J genes are TRBV5-6 and TRBJ1-2; D is ambiguous. Germline CDR1 is SGHDT and CDR2 is YYEEEE. V was pared by 2 bases and J by 2 bases, with 10 bases between. This CDR3 spans 14 amino acids. In DNA, the CDR3 is TGTGCCAGCAGCTTTCAACAGCTGAACTATGGCTACACCTTC. This codes for CASSFQQLNYGYTF. Using reference TRBV5-6 and TRBJ1-2 for the parts outside the CDR3, the full variable domain is DAGVTQSPTHLIKTRGQQVTLRCSPKSGHDTVSWYQQALGQGPQFIFQYYEEEERQRGNFPDRFSGHQFPNYSSELNVNALLLGDSALYLCASSFQQLNYGYTFGSGTRLTVV.

This chain joins TRBV5-1 and TRBJ1-1; TRBD1 matches 12 bases. Trimming cost V 5 bases and J 4 bases; bases outside gene matches: 3. This CDR3 spans 14 amino acids. The germline V gene has CDR1 SGHRS and CDR2 YFSETQ. The CDR3 spells CASRGQGASTEAFF. The CDR3 nucleotides read TGCGCCAGCAGGGGACAGGGGGCGAGCACTGAAGCTTTCTTT.

The chain is built from TRBV2 and TRBJ2-5; 15 bases match TRBD2. The CDR3 sequence is 17 residues long. Germline CDR1 and CDR2: SNHLY and FYNNEI. V shed 3 bases and J 4 bases; nucleotides not matched to a gene: 6. DNA for the CDR3: TGTGCCAGCAGTGATATTGGACTAGCGGGGGGGCCAGAGACCCAGTACTTC. Its translation is CASSDIGLAGGPETQYF.

The chain carries TRBV10-3 and TRBJ1-2, with TRBD1 matching over 10 bases. The J segment lost 0 bases and the V segment lost 3 bases, leaving 16 bases of the junction unmatched. Germline CDR1 and CDR2: ENHRY and SYGVKD. This CDR3 contains 20 residues. The CDR3 DNA reads as TGTGCCATCAGTGAAACCCCACACCGACAGGGGGCCCAAGCTAACTATGGCTACACCTTC. Encoded protein: CAISETPHRQGAQANYGYTF.

J is TRBJ2-2 and V is TRBV11-3, with 10 bases identical to TRBD2. Germline V gene sequence: CDR1 SGHNT, CDR2 YENEEA. The CDR3 has 16 residues. J gave up 2 bases and V 5 bases, and 5 bases lay outside the gene matches. The CDR3, as DNA: TGTGCCAGCAGCCTCCTAGCGGGGGTTAACACCGGGGAGCTGTTTTTT. It yields the protein CASSLLAGVNTGELFF.

This sequence joins TRBV11-1 and TRBJ2-7; D unresolved. The V end lost 0 bases, the J end lost 4 bases, and 13 bases lay between the germline ends. CDR3 length: 15 amino acids. Germline V lookup: CDR1 SGHAT, CDR2 FQDESV (reference sequence). Here the CDR3 reads CASSLAPSQAYEQYF. The CDR3 DNA reads as TGTGCCAGCAGCTTAGCCCCATCGCAGGCGTACGAGCAGTACTTC.

In its sample, this clone was seen once. V usage is TRBV7-3 and J usage is TRBJ2-1; D remains ambiguous. The germline V gene encodes CDR1 SGHTA and CDR2 FQGTGA. This CDR3 has 13 residues. Trimming took off 3 bases at V and 8 bases at J, with 11 bases between the two ends. The CDR3 nucleotides are TGTGCCAGCAGCTTTGATTTAGATGATGAGCAGTTCTTC. It encodes CASSFDLDDEQFF.

Only a few counts were recorded for this clone. The genes are TRBV9 and TRBJ2-3; 14 bases map to TRBD2. The V segment lost 3 bases and the J segment 1 base; nucleotides outside the gene matches: 7. Germline V gene data show CDR1 as SGDLS and CDR2 as YYNGEE. This CDR3 is built from 18 residues. In DNA, the CDR3 is TGTGCCAGCAGCGCCGGGACTAGCGGGGGCTATCGCACAGATACGCAGTATTTT. Protein: CASSAGTSGGYRTDTQYF.

The chain has TRBV28 and TRBJ1-5, with a possible D match to TRBD1 (6 bases). CDR3 length equals 13 residues. The germline gives CDR1 MDHEN, CDR2 SYDVKM. The germline V and J ends were trimmed by 7 bases and 6 bases, with 13 bases remaining between them. For the CDR3, the DNA is TGTGCCAGCAAGCCGGGGGGCCTTCAGCCCCAGCATTTT. Amino acids: CASKPGGLQPQHF.